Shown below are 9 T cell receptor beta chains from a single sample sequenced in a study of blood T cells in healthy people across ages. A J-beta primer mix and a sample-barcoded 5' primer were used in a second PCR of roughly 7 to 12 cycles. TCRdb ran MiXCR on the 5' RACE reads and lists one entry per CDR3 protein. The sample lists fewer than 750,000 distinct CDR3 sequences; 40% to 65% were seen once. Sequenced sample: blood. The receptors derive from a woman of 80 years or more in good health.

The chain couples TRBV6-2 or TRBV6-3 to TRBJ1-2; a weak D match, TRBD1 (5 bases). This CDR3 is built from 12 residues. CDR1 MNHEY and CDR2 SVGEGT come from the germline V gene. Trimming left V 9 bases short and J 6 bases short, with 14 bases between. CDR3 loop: CASTGGAHGYTF. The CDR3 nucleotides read TGTGCCAGTACCGGAGGGGCCCATGGCTACACCTTC.

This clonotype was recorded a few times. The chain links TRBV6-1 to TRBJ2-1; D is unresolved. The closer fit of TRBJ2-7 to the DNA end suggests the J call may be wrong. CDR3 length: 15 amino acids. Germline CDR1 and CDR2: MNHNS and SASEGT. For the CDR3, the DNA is TGTGCCAGCAGTGATAACCGAAGGACCTACAATGAGCAGTACTTC. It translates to CASSDNRRTYNEQYF.

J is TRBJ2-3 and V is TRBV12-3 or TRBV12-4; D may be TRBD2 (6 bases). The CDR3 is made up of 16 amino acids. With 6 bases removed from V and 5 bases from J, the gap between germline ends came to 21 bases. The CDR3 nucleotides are TGTGCCAGCAGACCAACTAGCAGAGGGGCTGGAGATACGCAGTATTTT. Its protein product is CASRPTSRGAGDTQYF.

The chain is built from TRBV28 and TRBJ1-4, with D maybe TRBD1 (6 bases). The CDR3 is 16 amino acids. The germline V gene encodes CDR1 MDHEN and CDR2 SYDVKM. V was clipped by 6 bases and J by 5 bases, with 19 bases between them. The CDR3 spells CASRLPPDRSNEKLFF. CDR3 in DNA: TGTGCCAGCAGGTTACCCCCGGACAGATCAAATGAAAAACTGTTTTTT. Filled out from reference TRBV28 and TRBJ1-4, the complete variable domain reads DVKVTQSSRYLVKRTGEKVFLECVQDMDHENMFWYRQDPGLGLRLIYFSYDVKMKEKGDIPEGYSVSREKKERFSLILESASTNQTSMYLCASRLPPDRSNEKLFFGSGTQLSVL.

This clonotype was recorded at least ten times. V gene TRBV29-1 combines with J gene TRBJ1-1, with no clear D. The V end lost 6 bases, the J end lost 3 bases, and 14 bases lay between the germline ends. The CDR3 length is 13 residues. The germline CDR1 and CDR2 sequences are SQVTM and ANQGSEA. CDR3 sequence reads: CSVLAGWDTEAFF. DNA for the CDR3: TGCAGCGTGTTAGCAGGCTGGGACACTGAAGCTTTCTTT.

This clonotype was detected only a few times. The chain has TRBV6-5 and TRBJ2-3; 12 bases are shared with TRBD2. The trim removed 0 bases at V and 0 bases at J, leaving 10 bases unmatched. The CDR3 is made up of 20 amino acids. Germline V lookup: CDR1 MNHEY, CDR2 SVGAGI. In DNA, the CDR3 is TGTGCCAGCAGTTACTCTGGAGGGGGACTAGCGGGTACTAGCACAGATACGCAGTATTTT. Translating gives CASSYSGGGLAGTSTDTQYF.

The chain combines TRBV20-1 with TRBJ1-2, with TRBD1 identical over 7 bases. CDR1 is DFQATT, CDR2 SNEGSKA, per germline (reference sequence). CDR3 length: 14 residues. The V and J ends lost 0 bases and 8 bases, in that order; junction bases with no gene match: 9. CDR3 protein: CSARDRGGAGGYTF. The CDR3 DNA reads TGCAGTGCTAGAGATCGAGGGGGCGCTGGAGGCTACACCTTC.

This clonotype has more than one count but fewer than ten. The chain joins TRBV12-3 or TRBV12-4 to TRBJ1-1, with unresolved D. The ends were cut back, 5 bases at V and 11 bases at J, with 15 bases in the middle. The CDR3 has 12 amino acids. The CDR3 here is CASSPQARKAFF. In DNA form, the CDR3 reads TGTGCCAGCAGTCCCCAGGCCCGAAAGGCTTTCTTT.

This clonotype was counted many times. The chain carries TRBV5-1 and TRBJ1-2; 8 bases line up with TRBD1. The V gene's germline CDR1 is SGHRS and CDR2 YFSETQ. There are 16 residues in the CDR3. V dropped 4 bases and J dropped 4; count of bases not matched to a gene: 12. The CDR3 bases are TGCGCCAGCAGCCTGGACAGGGTACCCTCCAGCTATGGCTACACCTTC. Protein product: CASSLDRVPSSYGYTF. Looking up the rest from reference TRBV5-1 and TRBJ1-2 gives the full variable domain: KAGVTQTPRYLIKTRGQQVTLSCSPISGHRSVSWYQQTPGQGLQFLFEYFSETQRNKGNFPGRFSGRQFSNSRSEMNVSTLELGDSALYLCASSLDRVPSSYGYTFGSGTRLTVV.